Sequencing of this T cell receptor (beta chain) was carried out in a study of T cell responses to AZD1222 COVID-19 vaccine. A note on this clone: What it binds is unknown.

Some clones are missing from TCRdb's copy, which holds only in-frame ones; the method was immunoSEQ multiplex PCR. In the table there are 150,000 to 200,000 clones, 90% to 95% of which are singletons. Broader study findings: In a largely white British group with more females than males, clonal diversity was possibly underestimated. Vaccine-associated CD4 TCRs ranged over spike, dominating at 160-218 and 743-854. Regions left unmutated in variants are reportedly the target of nearly half of spike-specific TCRs. Breadth and depth of Spike-specific TCRs rose after two AZD1222 doses.

The sequence was obtained from an adult in good health. The sample was peripheral blood, taken on day 0 of AZD1222 vaccination.

The CDR3 bases are TGTGCCAGCAGAAAGACAGGGAAGGACTATGGCTACACCTTC. Its translation: CASRKTGKDYGYTF. This rearrangement joins TRBV21-1 to TRBJ1-2; TRBD1 is the table's D call, not checked against the DNA. TRBV21-1 is termed a pseudogene. The CDR3 runs to 14 residues.